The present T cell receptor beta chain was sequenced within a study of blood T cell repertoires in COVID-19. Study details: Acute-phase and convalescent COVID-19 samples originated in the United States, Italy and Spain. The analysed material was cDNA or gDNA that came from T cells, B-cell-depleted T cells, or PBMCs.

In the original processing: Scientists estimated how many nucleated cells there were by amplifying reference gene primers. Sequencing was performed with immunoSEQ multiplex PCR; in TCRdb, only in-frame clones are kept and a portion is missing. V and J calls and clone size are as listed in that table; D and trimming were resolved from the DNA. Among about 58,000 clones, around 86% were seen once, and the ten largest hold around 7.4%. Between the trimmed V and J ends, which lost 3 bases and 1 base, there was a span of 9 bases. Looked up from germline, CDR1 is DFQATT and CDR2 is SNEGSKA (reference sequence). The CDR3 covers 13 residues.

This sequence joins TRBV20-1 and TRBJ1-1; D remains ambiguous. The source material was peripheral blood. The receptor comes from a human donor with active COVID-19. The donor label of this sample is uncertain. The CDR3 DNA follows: TGCAGTGCTAGTAACAGTGGGAACACTGAAGCTTTCTTT. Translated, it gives CSASNSGNTEAFF.